Listed here are 26 T cell receptor beta chains from one sample, sequenced in a study of control samples from healthy donors and cancer patients. Sequencing was performed with immunoSEQ multiplex PCR; in TCRdb, only in-frame clones are kept and a portion is missing. This table holds over 150,000 clones, 96% found once. Source material: blood. The receptors were gathered from a woman in her twenties or thirties in good health.

Regarding this clone: The same CDR3 arises from other DNA sequences in this sample as well. The rearrangement links TRBV6-1 to TRBJ2-2; 7 bases align to TRBD2. Per the germline V gene, CDR1 is MNHNS and CDR2 is SASEGT. This CDR3 has 16 amino acids. The V and J ends lost 3 bases and 5 bases, in that order; junction bases with no gene match: 9. This CDR3 is CASSDNTGGNTGELFF. The CDR3 DNA sequence: TGTGCCAGCAGTGACAATACGGGGGGAAATACCGGGGAGCTGTTTTTT.

The V call is TRBV28, the J call TRBJ2-5; tentatively, D is TRBD1 (5 bases). This CDR3 is 16 amino acids long. CDR1 and CDR2 (germline): MDHEN, SYDVKM. The V end was cut by 3 bases, the J end by 4 bases, with 18 bases between. The CDR3 sequence is CASSLRTTPHRETQYF. In nucleotides, the CDR3 is TGTGCCAGCAGTTTGAGGACAACCCCACATCGAGAGACCCAGTACTTC.

The V and J genes are TRBV9 and TRBJ2-1; unclear D gene. This CDR3 has 15 residues. The germline V gene has CDR1 SGDLS and CDR2 YYNGEE. V was clipped by 2 bases and J by 6 bases, with 15 bases between them. CDR3 amino acids: CASSVDPDLRNEQFF. The CDR3 DNA reads TGTGCCAGCAGCGTCGATCCCGACCTTCGCAATGAGCAGTTCTTC.

This chain connects TRBV28 to TRBJ2-7; D call uncertain. V was clipped by 3 bases and J by 5 bases, with 8 bases between them. The CDR3 extends over 12 amino acids. In germline, CDR1 is MDHEN, CDR2 SYDVKM. The chain's CDR3 is CASSLLGNEQYF. Here the CDR3 DNA reads TGTGCCAGCAGTTTGCTGGGCAACGAGCAGTACTTC.

This CDR3 is CASSASRAYNEKLFF. As DNA, the CDR3 is TGTGCCAGCAGCGCCTCGAGGGCTTATAATGAAAAACTGTTTTTT. V and J are TRBV9 and TRBJ1-4; D gene uncertain. V shed 3 bases and J shed 4 bases, with 13 bases lying between them. This CDR3 comprises 15 residues. Germline CDR1 reads SGDLS; CDR2 reads YYNGEE.

The rearrangement uses TRBV3-1 (or the pseudogene TRBV3-2) and TRBJ1-4; D not certain. Germline V gene lookup returns CDR1 LGHDT and CDR2 YNNKEL (reference sequence). The V gene lost 3 bases and the J gene lost 4 bases, with 6 bases spanning the gap. The CDR3 covers 13 residues. The CDR3 reads CASSQEFNEKLFF. The CDR3 DNA sequence: TGTGCCAGCAGCCAGGAATTTAATGAAAAACTGTTTTTT.

The V and J genes are TRBV6-5 and TRBJ1-2; the D gene is possibly TRBD1 (6 bases). This CDR3 region has 12 residues. V was clipped by 4 bases and J by 7 bases, with 10 bases between them. Germline loops: CDR1 MNHEY, CDR2 SVGAGI. The chain's CDR3 is CASSFRDTGYTF. In DNA form, the CDR3 reads TGTGCCAGCAGTTTCCGGGACACTGGCTACACCTTC.

The chain couples TRBV10-3 to TRBJ1-2; a weak D match, TRBD1 (5 bases). The CDR3 contains 15 residues. Trimming left V 2 bases short and J 4 bases short, with 14 bases between. Per the germline V gene, CDR1 is ENHRY and CDR2 is SYGVKD. The CDR3 DNA follows: TGTGCCATCAGTGAGCGGCAGGGAAAGGGCTATGGCTACACCTTC. This codes for CAISERQGKGYGYTF.

V gene TRBV13 combines with J gene TRBJ1-1; a possible D gene is TRBD1 (6 bases). Germline V gene sequence: CDR1 PRHDT, CDR2 FYEKMQ (reference sequence). Deletions cut 5 bases from V and 6 bases from J, with 10 bases between. The CDR3 consists of 12 residues. The CDR3, as DNA: TGTGCCAGCAGCCAATGGACAGCTGAAGCTTTCTTT. Residues: CASSQWTAEAFF. The entire variable domain, with the rest obtained from reference TRBV13 and TRBJ1-1, is as follows: AAGVIQSPRHLIKEKRETATLKCYPIPRHDTVYWYQQGPGQDPQFLISFYEKMQSDKGSIPDRFSAQQFSDYHSELNMSSLELGDSALYFCASSQWTAEAFFGQGTRLTVV.

This clone was detected once. V and J are TRBV24-1 and TRBJ2-7, with a possible D match to TRBD2 (6 bases). The CDR3 length is 17 residues. Germline V gives CDR1 KGHDR, CDR2 SFDVKD. V lost 3 bases, J lost 4 bases, and 21 bases lay in between. CDR3 residues: CATSDSQNREKLYEQYF. The DNA of the CDR3 is TGTGCCACCAGTGATAGCCAGAACCGGGAGAAATTATACGAGCAGTACTTC.

V gene TRBV7-8 combines with J gene TRBJ1-5, with D uncertain. The CDR3 has 15 residues. In germline, CDR1 is SGHVS, CDR2 FQNEAQ. V was pared by 1 base and J by 7 bases, with 14 bases between. The CDR3 sequence: CASSLDSRARQPQHF. The CDR3 region has the DNA TGTGCCAGCAGCTTAGACTCGAGGGCAAGGCAGCCCCAGCATTTT.

This chain's CDR3 is CASSYPGGLEQYF. CDR3 coding DNA: TGCGCCAGCAGCTACCCCGGGGGGCTCGAGCAGTACTTC. The rearrangement uses TRBV5-1 and TRBJ2-7; D is perhaps TRBD2 (7 bases). Germline V gene lookup returns CDR1 SGHRS and CDR2 YFSETQ. The ends were cut back, 3 bases at V and 6 bases at J, with 13 bases in the middle. This CDR3 spans 13 amino acids. The variable domain in full, completed from reference TRBV5-1 and TRBJ2-7, reads KAGVTQTPRYLIKTRGQQVTLSCSPISGHRSVSWYQQTPGQGLQFLFEYFSETQRNKGNFPGRFSGRQFSNSRSEMNVSTLELGDSALYLCASSYPGGLEQYFGPGTRLTVT.

The rearrangement uses TRBV9 and TRBJ2-2; D not resolved. V lost 1 base to trimming and J lost 2 bases, with 15 bases between them. The CDR3 consists of 17 residues. The germline gives CDR1 SGDLS, CDR2 YYNGEE. The CDR3 protein is CASSVSRTEVNTGELFF. Written as DNA, the CDR3 is TGTGCCAGCAGCGTATCCCGGACCGAAGTCAACACCGGGGAGCTGTTTTTT.

The CDR3 DNA reads TGTGCCACCAGCCCGACGTCTCGGGAAAACATTCAGTACTTC. This codes for CATSPTSRENIQYF. The chain joins TRBV15 to TRBJ2-4; unclear D gene. The CDR3 totals 14 residues. V gave up 5 bases and J gave up 5 bases, with 13 bases separating them. Looked up from germline, CDR1 is LNHNV and CDR2 is YYDKDF (reference sequence).

V is TRBV7-8 and J is TRBJ2-1, with 7 bases matching TRBD1. Germline V gene data show CDR1 as SGHVS and CDR2 as FQNEAQ. V dropped 6 bases and J dropped 3; count of bases not matched to a gene: 8. This CDR3 is 15 amino acids long. CDR3 residues: CASRGETGFYNEQFF. The CDR3 DNA reads as TGTGCCAGCAGGGGAGAGACAGGGTTCTACAATGAGCAGTTCTTC.

The V call is TRBV19, the J call TRBJ2-1; D might be TRBD2 (6 bases). The CDR3 extends over 13 amino acids. V was pared by 1 base and J by 8 bases, with 9 bases between. The germline V gene encodes CDR1 LNHDA and CDR2 SQIVND (reference sequence). The CDR3 region is CASSIVGGDEQFF. The CDR3 DNA reads TGTGCCAGTAGTATAGTCGGGGGTGATGAGCAGTTCTTC.

V is TRBV9 and J is TRBJ1-3; no reliable D call. The germline CDR1 and CDR2 sequences are SGDLS and YYNGEE. There are 12 residues in the CDR3. V gave up 3 bases and J gave up 4 bases, with 5 bases separating them. The CDR3 DNA follows: TGTGCCAGCAGCGCTTTGGGAAACACCATATATTTT. Translated, it gives CASSALGNTIYF.

V is TRBV27 and J is TRBJ2-7; no clear D gene. Germline assignment: CDR1 MNHEY and CDR2 SMNVEV (reference sequence). V was cut by 5 bases and J by 5 bases, with 16 bases left in between. The length of the CDR3 is 14 residues. The CDR3 coding sequence is TGTGCCAGCAGTCAAACTTGGCGGTTTGACGAGCAGTACTTC. Translated: CASSQTWRFDEQYF.

V is TRBV27 and J is TRBJ2-3, with a possible D match to TRBD2 (5 bases). The V and J ends lost 6 bases and 2 bases respectively, with 18 bases between them. This CDR3 comprises 16 residues. The germline CDR1 and CDR2 sequences are MNHEY and SMNVEV (reference sequence). CDR3 loop: CASSFDPVRVTDTQYF. Written as DNA, the CDR3 is TGTGCCAGCAGCTTTGACCCCGTGCGGGTCACAGATACGCAGTATTTT.

The J gene is TRBJ1-2, the V gene TRBV19, with D possibly being TRBD1 (5 bases). Trimming pared 5 bases from V and 2 bases from J, leaving 12 bases between. Looked up from germline, CDR1 is LNHDA and CDR2 is SQIVND (reference sequence). The CDR3 covers 14 residues. The CDR3 spells CASSHPGGNYGYTF. In DNA form, the CDR3 reads TGTGCCAGTAGTCACCCTGGGGGGAACTATGGCTACACCTTC.

The chain employs TRBV5-6 and TRBJ2-1; no reliable D call. CDR1 and CDR2 (germline): SGHDT, YYEEEE. Between the trimmed V and J ends, which lost 4 bases and 7 bases, there was a span of 21 bases. The CDR3 is 16 residues long. The CDR3 nucleotides are TGTGCCAGCAGCCCCATCCTTGCGCCGGTCGGTAATGAGCAGTTCTTC. Residues: CASSPILAPVGNEQFF.

The chain joins TRBV19 to TRBJ2-5; no firm D call. Trimming pared 4 bases from V and 5 bases from J, leaving 11 bases between. Germline CDR1 reads LNHDA; CDR2 reads SQIVND (reference sequence). The CDR3 sequence is 13 residues long. CDR3 region: CASSKVGMETQYF. CDR3 in DNA: TGTGCCAGTAGTAAGGTGGGGATGGAGACCCAGTACTTC.

This rearrangement joins TRBV6-1 to TRBJ2-1; 8 bases are a match to TRBD2. V gave up 3 bases and J gave up 8 bases; unmatched junction bases: 9. Germline CDR1 MNHNS, CDR2 SASEGT. The CDR3 extends over 15 amino acids. The CDR3 spells CASSETASGSHEQFF. The CDR3 bases are TGTGCCAGCAGTGAGACGGCTAGCGGGTCCCATGAGCAGTTCTTC.

The chain carries TRBV5-1 and TRBJ1-6; no reliable D call. This CDR3 spans 16 amino acids. Germline V gene lookup returns CDR1 SGHRS and CDR2 YFSETQ. Trimming left V 4 bases short and J 1 base short, with 12 bases between. CDR3: CASSPMAGSYNSPLHF. The CDR3, as DNA: TGCGCCAGCAGCCCCATGGCGGGATCCTATAATTCACCCCTCCACTTT.

CDR3 in amino acids: CASSQVGGFSYNEQFF. CDR3 DNA: TGTGCCAGCAGTCAAGTGGGAGGCTTCTCCTACAATGAGCAGTTCTTC. The chain combines TRBV28 with TRBJ2-1; D possibly corresponds to TRBD2 (6 bases). Germline CDR1 is MDHEN and CDR2 is SYDVKM. Trimming cost V 5 bases and J 0 bases, with 14 bases left between them. There are 16 residues in the CDR3.

The chain carries TRBV29-1 and TRBJ1-2, with D possibly matching TRBD1 (5 bases). The CDR3 is made up of 11 amino acids. Germline V gene data show CDR1 as SQVTM and CDR2 as ANQGSEA. Trimming took off 5 bases at V and 8 bases at J, with 12 bases between the two ends. CDR3 nucleotide sequence: TGCAGCGTTTTGCAGGGCGTGGGCTACACCTTC. Amino acids: CSVLQGVGYTF.